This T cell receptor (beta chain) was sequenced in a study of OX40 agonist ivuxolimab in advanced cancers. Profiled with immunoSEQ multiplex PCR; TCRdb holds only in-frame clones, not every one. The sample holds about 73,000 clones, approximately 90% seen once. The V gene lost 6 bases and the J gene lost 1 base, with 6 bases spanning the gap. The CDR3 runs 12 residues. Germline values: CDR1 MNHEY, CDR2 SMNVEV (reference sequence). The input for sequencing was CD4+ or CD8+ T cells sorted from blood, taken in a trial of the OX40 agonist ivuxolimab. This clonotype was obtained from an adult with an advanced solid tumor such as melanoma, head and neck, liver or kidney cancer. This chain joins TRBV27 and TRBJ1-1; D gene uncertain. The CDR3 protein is CASSSGNTEAFF. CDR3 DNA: TGTGCCAGCAGCTCCGGGAACACTGAAGCTTTCTTT.